The sequence of this T cell receptor (beta chain) was determined in a study of blood T cell repertoires in COVID-19. Germline loops: CDR1 SEHNR, CDR2 FQNEAQ (reference sequence). This CDR3 region has 15 residues. The V and J ends lost 4 bases and 0 bases respectively, with 10 bases between them. Original processing notes: Reference gene primer amplification yielded estimated nucleated cell counts. Only in-frame clones appear in the TCRdb table, and some are missing; sequencing was by immunoSEQ multiplex PCR. Clone size and the V and J calls come from that table; the DNA yielded D and trimming. The sample lists roughly 340,000 clones; approximately 91% were seen once.

Sequenced material: peripheral blood. This TCR came from a woman in her 70s with COVID-19, enrolled during active disease. The J gene is TRBJ1-3, the V gene TRBV7-9; D ambiguous. This chain's CDR3 is CASSSLQSSGNTIYF. Written as DNA, the CDR3 is TGTGCCAGCAGCTCCTTACAGTCCTCTGGAAACACCATATATTTT.